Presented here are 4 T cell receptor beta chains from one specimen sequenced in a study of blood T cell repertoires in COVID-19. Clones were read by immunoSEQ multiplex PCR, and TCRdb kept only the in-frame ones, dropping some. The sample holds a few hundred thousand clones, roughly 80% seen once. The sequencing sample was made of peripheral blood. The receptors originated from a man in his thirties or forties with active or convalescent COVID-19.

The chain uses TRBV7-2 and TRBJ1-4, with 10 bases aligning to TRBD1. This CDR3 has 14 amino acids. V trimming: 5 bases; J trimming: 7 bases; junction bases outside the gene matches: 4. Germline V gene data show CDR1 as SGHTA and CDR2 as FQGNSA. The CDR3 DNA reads TGTGCCAGCAGCCCGGGACAGGGGAGTGAAAAACTGTTTTTT. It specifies CASSPGQGSEKLFF.

CDR3 in amino acids: CASSSRAGGNTGELFF. CDR3 coding DNA: TGTGCCAGCAGCTCCCGGGCGGGGGGAAACACCGGGGAGCTGTTTTTT. The V call is TRBV5-4, the J call TRBJ2-2, with 8 bases lining up with TRBD2. Germline trimming cut 3 bases from V and 2 bases from J; bases unmatched to any gene: 6. The CDR3 is 16 amino acids. The germline CDR1 and CDR2 sequences are SGHNT and YYREEE (reference sequence).

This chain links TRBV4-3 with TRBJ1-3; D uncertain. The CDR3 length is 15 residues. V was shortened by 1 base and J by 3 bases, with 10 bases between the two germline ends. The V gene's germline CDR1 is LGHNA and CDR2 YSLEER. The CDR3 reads CASSQALGGGNTIYF. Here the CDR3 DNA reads TGCGCCAGCAGCCAAGCCCTGGGAGGTGGAAACACCATATATTTT.

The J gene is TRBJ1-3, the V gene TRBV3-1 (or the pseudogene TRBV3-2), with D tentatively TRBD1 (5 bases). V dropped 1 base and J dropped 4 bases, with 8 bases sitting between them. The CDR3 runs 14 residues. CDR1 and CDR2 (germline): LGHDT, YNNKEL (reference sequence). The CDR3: CASSQAGVGNTIYF. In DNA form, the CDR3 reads TGTGCCAGCAGCCAAGCGGGGGTCGGAAACACCATATATTTT.